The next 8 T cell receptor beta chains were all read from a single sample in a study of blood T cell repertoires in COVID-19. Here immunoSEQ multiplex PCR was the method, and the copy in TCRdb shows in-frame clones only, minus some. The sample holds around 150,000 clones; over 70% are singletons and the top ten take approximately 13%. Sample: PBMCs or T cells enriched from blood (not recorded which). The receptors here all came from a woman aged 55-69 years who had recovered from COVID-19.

The DNA of the CDR3 is TGTGCCAGCAGCCCGGACCAGTGGGGCTCACAAGAGACCCAGTACTTC. Residues: CASSPDQWGSQETQYF. The V call is TRBV5-4, the J call TRBJ2-5, with D perhaps matching TRBD1 (5 bases). Germline values: CDR1 SGHNT, CDR2 YYREEE (reference sequence). CDR3 length equals 16 residues. Trimming removed 4 bases from V and 2 bases from J, with 18 bases in between.

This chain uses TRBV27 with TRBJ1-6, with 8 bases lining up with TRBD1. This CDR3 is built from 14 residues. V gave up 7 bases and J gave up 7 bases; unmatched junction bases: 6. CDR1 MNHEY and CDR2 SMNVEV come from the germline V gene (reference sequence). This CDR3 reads CASNLGTGNSPLHF. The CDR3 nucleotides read TGTGCCAGCAATCTCGGGACAGGCAATTCACCCCTCCACTTT.

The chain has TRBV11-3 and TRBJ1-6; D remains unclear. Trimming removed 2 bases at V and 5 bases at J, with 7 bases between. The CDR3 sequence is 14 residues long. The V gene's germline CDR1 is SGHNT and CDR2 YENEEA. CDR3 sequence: CASSLSGDNSPLHF. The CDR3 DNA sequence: TGTGCCAGCAGCTTATCCGGGGATAATTCACCCCTCCACTTT.

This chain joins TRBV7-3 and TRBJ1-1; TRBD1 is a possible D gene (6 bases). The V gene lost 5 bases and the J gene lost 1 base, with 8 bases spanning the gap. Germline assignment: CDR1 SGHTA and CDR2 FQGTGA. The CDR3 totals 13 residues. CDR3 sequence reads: CASSPTGNTEAFF. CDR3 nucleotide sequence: TGTGCCAGCAGCCCGACAGGGAACACTGAAGCTTTCTTT.

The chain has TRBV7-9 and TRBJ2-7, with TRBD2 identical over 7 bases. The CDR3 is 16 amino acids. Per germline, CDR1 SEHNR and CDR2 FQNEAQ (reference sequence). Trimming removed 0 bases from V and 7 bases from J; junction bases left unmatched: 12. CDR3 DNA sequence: TGTGCCAGCAGCTTAGCGGGGGGGGGATCGGTTGGAGAGCAGTACTTC. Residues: CASSLAGGGSVGEQYF.

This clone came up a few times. In DNA form, the CDR3 reads TGTGCCAGCAGCTTATTTTGGTCCAACAGGGGGAACACTGAAGCTTTCTTT. It yields the protein CASSLFWSNRGNTEAFF. V and J are TRBV11-2 and TRBJ1-1; 7 bases match TRBD1. The CDR3 covers 17 residues. CDR1 and CDR2 (germline): SGHAT, FQNNGV. V shed 2 bases, J shed 1 base, and the junction held 10 bases outside the gene matches.

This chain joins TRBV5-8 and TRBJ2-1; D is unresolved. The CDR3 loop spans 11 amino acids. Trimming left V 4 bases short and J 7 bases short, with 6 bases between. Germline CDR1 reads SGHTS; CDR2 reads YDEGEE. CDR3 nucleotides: TGTGCCAGCAGCCTCCGGAATGAGCAGTTCTTC. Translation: CASSLRNEQFF.

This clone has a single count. The CDR3 here is CSVRTPNQPQHF. The CDR3 DNA is TGCAGCGTAAGGACTCCAAATCAGCCCCAGCATTTT. The rearrangement links TRBV29-1 to TRBJ1-5; D gene ambiguous. The CDR3 consists of 12 residues. V lost 6 bases and J 4 bases, leaving 10 bases between the germline ends. In germline, CDR1 is SQVTM, CDR2 ANQGSEA.